The 25 T cell receptor beta chains presented below share a single source sample, sequenced in a study of early T cells in non-severe SARS-CoV-2 infection. MiXCR, applied by TCRdb to the 5' RACE reads, yields one record per CDR3 protein. Among just under 65,000 distinct CDR3 sequences, 10% to 12% were seen once, and the ten largest hold approximately 3%. The sample consisted of whole blood, taken at baseline. Source of these receptors: an adult who was a healthcare worker with PCR-confirmed SARS-CoV-2 infection or an uninfected control (not recorded which).

This chain connects TRBV7-2 to TRBJ2-5; D remains unclear. The CDR3 spans 12 residues. The germline V gene encodes CDR1 SGHTA and CDR2 FQGNSA. The V gene lost 1 base and the J gene lost 8 bases, with 8 bases spanning the gap. CDR3 loop: CASSLGERTQYF. DNA of the CDR3: TGTGCCAGCAGCTTAGGCGAGAGAACCCAGTACTTC.

Only a few counts were recorded for this clonotype. This chain connects TRBV30 to TRBJ2-3, with 7 bases matching TRBD2. With 4 bases clipped from V and 5 bases from J, the junction kept 9 bases outside the gene matches. This CDR3 has 14 residues. Per germline, CDR1 GTSNPN and CDR2 SVGIG (reference sequence). In nucleotides, the CDR3 is TGTGCCTGGAAATCGCGGGAGCCGGTAGATACGCAGTATTTT. Residues: CAWKSREPVDTQYF.

This clonotype was counted only a few times. This chain connects TRBV5-1 to TRBJ1-1; D gene uncertain. The ends were cut back, 4 bases at V and 3 bases at J, with 10 bases in the middle. CDR3 size: 13 residues. The germline V gene encodes CDR1 SGHRS and CDR2 YFSETQ. CDR3 sequence: CASSRIGDTEAFF. CDR3 nucleotides: TGCGCCAGCAGCCGGATTGGGGACACTGAAGCTTTCTTT.

This clonotype appeared a few times. The gene calls are TRBV7-8 and TRBJ1-4, with a weak D call TRBD1 (6 bases). V was trimmed by 5 bases and J by 8 bases, leaving 21 bases between them. This CDR3 has 16 amino acids. Germline lookup yields CDR1 SGHVS and CDR2 FQNEAQ. CDR3 loop: CASSRTGTPAGEKLFF. DNA for the CDR3: TGTGCCAGCAGCAGGACCGGGACACCTGCGGGCGAAAAACTGTTTTTT.

This clonotype was picked up a small number of times. V gene TRBV6-1 combines with J gene TRBJ2-3, with no clear D. Trimming took 7 bases from V and 1 from J, leaving 15 bases between them. This CDR3 comprises 15 residues. Germline V gene lookup returns CDR1 MNHNS and CDR2 SASEGT. The CDR3 region has the DNA TGTGCCAGCACTCTCAGCCCAGGAGGCACAGATACGCAGTATTTT. It yields the protein CASTLSPGGTDTQYF.

This clonotype was picked up many times. The chain employs TRBV11-2 and TRBJ1-6; D is undetermined. The V end lost 1 base, the J end lost 6 bases, and 13 bases lay between the germline ends. The CDR3 contains 16 residues. Germline CDR1 reads SGHAT; CDR2 reads FQNNGV. The chain's CDR3 is CASSLGYRTSNSPLHF. Written as DNA, the CDR3 is TGTGCCAGCAGCTTAGGATACAGAACTTCTAATTCACCCCTCCACTTT.

This clonotype was observed once. A much more abundant neighbour one base away suggests this may be a read error. The rearrangement joins TRBV6-5 to TRBJ2-3; D is undetermined. The length of the CDR3 is 14 residues. V gave up 5 bases and J gave up 0 bases, with 9 bases separating them. Germline CDR1 and CDR2: MNHEY and SVGAGI. DNA for the CDR3: TGTGCCAGCAGTACGCCTTGGAGCACAGATACGCAGTATTTT. Encoded protein: CASSTPWSTDTQYF.

In this sample, this clonotype turned up many times. This chain connects TRBV5-5 to TRBJ1-2, with 9 bases that match TRBD1. Germline CDR1 is SGHKS and CDR2 is YYEKEE (reference sequence). The CDR3 length is 13 residues. After removal of 1 base from V and 8 bases from J, the junction contained 3 bases not matched to a gene. CDR3 DNA sequence: TGTGCCAGCAGCTTGACAGGGGGCCAAGGCTACACCTTC. This translates into CASSLTGGQGYTF.

This clonotype was seen more than once but under ten times. The chain is built from TRBV30 and TRBJ2-3; 10 bases fit TRBD2. CDR1 is GTSNPN, CDR2 SVGIG, per germline (reference sequence). V gave up 5 bases and J gave up 0 bases; unmatched junction bases: 2. The CDR3 contains 14 residues. In DNA, the CDR3 is TGTGCCTGGGAACTAGCGGGGAGCACAGATACGCAGTATTTT. This codes for CAWELAGSTDTQYF.

This clonotype was counted only a few times. The chain employs TRBV4-1 and TRBJ1-1; no definite D call. This CDR3 has 15 residues. The germline V gene has CDR1 MGHRA and CDR2 YSYEKL. Trimming pared 0 bases from V and 6 bases from J, leaving 14 bases between. The CDR3 DNA is TGCGCCAGCAGCCAAGATAAGCGTGGGATTTCTGAAGCTTTCTTT. Protein product: CASSQDKRGISEAFF.

This clonotype was seen many times. The chain combines TRBV12-3 or TRBV12-4 with TRBJ2-1; the match to TRBD1 covers 9 bases. The CDR3 extends over 15 amino acids. Trimming took 6 bases from V and 7 from J; bases not matched to a gene: 10. CDR3 protein: CASSPGGQGSNEQFF. The CDR3 coding sequence is TGTGCCAGCAGCCCGGGGGGACAGGGCTCGAATGAGCAGTTCTTC.

This clonotype has just a few counts. The chain combines TRBV20-1 with TRBJ2-5; D is ambiguous. V lost 0 bases to trimming and J lost 2 bases, with 10 bases between them. The CDR3 loop spans 14 amino acids. Germline V lookup: CDR1 DFQATT, CDR2 SNEGSKA (reference sequence). CDR3 in DNA: TGCAGTGCTAGAGATCTTGGTCAGCAAGAGACCCAGTACTTC. It translates to CSARDLGQQETQYF.

There are many counts of this clonotype. The chain employs TRBV18 and TRBJ1-5; 7 bases align to TRBD1. CDR1 and CDR2 from the germline V gene are KGHSH and LQKENI. V shed 1 base, J shed 4 bases, and the junction held 7 bases outside the gene matches. This CDR3 contains 16 residues. The DNA of the CDR3 is TGTGCCAGCTCACCACTCCCCGGGACAGCTAATCAGCCCCAGCATTTT. It specifies CASSPLPGTANQPQHF.

This clonotype appeared a few times. This chain connects TRBV5-1 to TRBJ2-5; D is possibly TRBD1 (6 bases). CDR3 length: 17 amino acids. CDR1 is SGHRS and CDR2 is YFSETQ in the germline V gene. Trimming cost V 1 base and J 1 base, with 17 bases left between them. DNA for the CDR3: TGCGCCAGCAGCTTGTTTCGGACAGCAGATTTCCAAGAGACCCAGTACTTC. It is translated as CASSLFRTADFQETQYF.

The genes are TRBV6-4 and TRBJ2-2; D is possibly TRBD2 (6 bases). In germline, CDR1 is MRHNA, CDR2 SNTAGT. V shed 6 bases and J shed 6 bases, with 17 bases lying between them. The CDR3 is made up of 15 amino acids. This CDR3 is CASSLSGESSGELFF. CDR3 nucleotide sequence: TGTGCCAGCAGCTTGTCGGGGGAGTCGTCCGGGGAGCTGTTTTTT.

The CDR3 coding sequence is TGTGCCAGCAGTACCAGGGGCCTTCATCCCTCCTACGAGCAGTACTTC. Translated, it gives CASSTRGLHPSYEQYF. The chain employs TRBV6-6 and TRBJ2-7; the D gene is possibly TRBD1 (6 bases). This CDR3 has 16 residues. Germline assignment: CDR1 MNHNY and CDR2 SVGAGI (reference sequence). V dropped 5 bases and J dropped 0 bases, with 17 bases sitting between them.

This clonotype showed up just a few times. The J gene is TRBJ2-3, the V gene TRBV20-1, with TRBD2 matching over 10 bases. The ends lost 1 base at V and 4 bases at J; junction bases unmatched: 5. The length of the CDR3 is 15 residues. CDR1 and CDR2 (germline): DFQATT, SNEGSKA (reference sequence). This chain's CDR3 is CSARALAGAADTQYF. In DNA, the CDR3 is TGCAGTGCTAGAGCGCTAGCGGGGGCTGCAGATACGCAGTATTTT.

The chain links TRBV12-3 or TRBV12-4 to TRBJ1-6, with unresolved D. The V end lost 3 bases, the J end lost 7 bases, and 4 bases lay between the germline ends. The CDR3 has 12 amino acids. CDR3 bases: TGTGCCAGCAGTTTTCCAAATTCACCCCTCCACTTT. Protein sequence: CASSFPNSPLHF.

This rearrangement joins TRBV11-2 to TRBJ2-7; TRBD1 or TRBD2 may be the D gene (5 bases each). The length of the CDR3 is 14 residues. V lost 4 bases to trimming and J lost 3 bases, with 13 bases between them. CDR1 and CDR2 (germline): SGHAT, FQNNGV. The CDR3 DNA is TGTGCCAGCAGCTGGGTGGGACCGAGCTACGAGCAGTACTTC. Protein sequence: CASSWVGPSYEQYF.

This clonotype was found a few times. V and J are TRBV18 and TRBJ1-2, with 10 bases lining up with TRBD1. Germline-derived CDR1 and CDR2 are KGHSH and LQKENI. The CDR3 runs 15 residues. Trimming removed 2 bases from V and 3 bases from J; junction bases left unmatched: 3. CDR3 sequence reads: CASSPRDRGDYGYTF. CDR3 coding DNA: TGTGCCAGCTCACCAAGGGACAGGGGTGACTATGGCTACACCTTC.

This clonotype was counted many times. The V and J genes are TRBV6-2 or TRBV6-3 and TRBJ2-7, with 8 nucleotides matching TRBD2. The germline gives CDR1 MNHEY, CDR2 SVGEGT. The CDR3 has 16 residues. J gave up 1 base and V 6 bases, and 11 bases lay outside the gene matches. The CDR3 is CASRPAGGFKSYEQYF. CDR3 sequence (DNA): TGTGCCAGCAGACCCGCGGGGGGCTTTAAATCCTACGAGCAGTACTTC.

This clonotype was seen only a few times. Its ends do not fully match the called genes, so a read error is possible. V usage is TRBV7-7 and J usage is TRBJ2-3; 8 positions match TRBD2. In germline, CDR1 is SSHAT, CDR2 FNYEAQ (reference sequence). CDR3 length equals 15 residues. CDR3 in DNA: TGTGCTAGCAGCTTAGCGGGGACTAGTACCGATACGCAGTATTTT. Encoded protein: CASSLAGTSTDTQYF.

This clonotype was seen a handful of times. CDR3 DNA sequence: TGCGCCAGCAGCTTGGCAACGACAGGATTCCCTTACGAGCAGTACTTC. It encodes CASSLATTGFPYEQYF. The V call is TRBV5-1, the J call TRBJ2-7; perhaps TRBD1 as D (6 bases). The V gene lost 0 bases and the J gene lost 4 bases, with 17 bases spanning the gap. This CDR3 region has 16 residues. Germline lookup yields CDR1 SGHRS and CDR2 YFSETQ.

This clonotype was counted many times. The chain joins TRBV11-2 to TRBJ2-3, with 7 positions matching TRBD2. Germline V gives CDR1 SGHAT, CDR2 FQNNGV. V shed 5 bases and J 1 base; nucleotides not matched to a gene: 6. The CDR3 spans 15 residues. Here the CDR3 reads CASSPPGGGTDTQYF. CDR3 nucleotide sequence: TGTGCCAGCAGCCCCCCGGGAGGAGGCACAGATACGCAGTATTTT.

This clonotype has only a few counts. This chain joins TRBV5-6 and TRBJ2-1; TRBD2 matches at 8 bases. There are 19 residues in the CDR3. The J segment lost 0 bases and the V segment lost 3 bases, leaving 14 bases of the junction unmatched. CDR1 is SGHDT, CDR2 YYEEEE, per germline. The DNA of the CDR3 is TGTGCCAGCAGCTACAGATATCTAGCGGGTCCAAGCTCCTACAATGAGCAGTTCTTC. Translating it yields CASSYRYLAGPSSYNEQFF.